These 16 T cell receptor beta chains share one sample of origin, sequenced in a study of T cells in Graves' hyperthyroidism and ophthalmopathy. The source material, RNA transcripts, was used to amplify TCR beta CDR3 regions. Carried out on the TCR CDR3, a first-round RT-PCR used the HTBI primer set. TCRdb passed the multiplex PCR reads through MiXCR, listing each CDR3 protein once. The sample contains roughly 380,000 distinct CDR3 sequences, approximately 19% of which appear only once. Material for sequencing was blood. The receptors originated from a woman between 18 and 29 years old with Graves' hyperthyroidism.

This clonotype has ten or more counts. The chain uses TRBV15 and TRBJ2-7, with 11 nucleotides matching TRBD1. V shed 5 bases and J 4 bases; nucleotides not matched to a gene: 4. The CDR3 runs to 14 residues. Germline lookup yields CDR1 LNHNV and CDR2 YYDKDF (reference sequence). The CDR3 spells CATSAGTGGYEQYF. In DNA form, the CDR3 reads TGTGCCACCAGCGCCGGGACAGGGGGATACGAGCAGTACTTC.

This clonotype occurred many times. CDR3 nucleotide sequence: TGTGCCAGCACTCGGGGCAGAACTGGAAACACCATATATTTT. This encodes CASTRGRTGNTIYF. The chain combines TRBV11-2 with TRBJ1-3; maybe TRBD1 (5 bases). This CDR3 is 14 amino acids long. Deletions cut 7 bases from V and 2 bases from J, with 12 bases between. The germline V gene encodes CDR1 SGHAT and CDR2 FQNNGV.

This clonotype was found many times. V is TRBV5-1 and J is TRBJ1-5, with no clear D. Trimming removed 1 base from V and 6 bases from J, with 8 bases in between. Looked up from germline, CDR1 is SGHRS and CDR2 is YFSETQ. The CDR3 length is 13 residues. This CDR3 reads CASSLTPSQPQHF. CDR3 DNA: TGCGCCAGCAGCTTGACGCCTAGTCAGCCCCAGCATTTT.

This clonotype appeared many times. In DNA, the CDR3 is TGTGCCAGCAGTTACTCGAACGAGGTCCAGCCCCAGCATTTT. This translates into CASSYSNEVQPQHF. This chain connects TRBV6-5 to TRBJ1-5; D remains ambiguous. The CDR3 has 14 amino acids. In germline, CDR1 is MNHEY, CDR2 SVGAGI. The germline V and J ends were trimmed by 0 bases and 7 bases, with 10 bases remaining between them.

There are many counts of this clonotype. The chain uses TRBV5-1 and TRBJ2-5; D gene unclear. The CDR3 has 15 residues. The V gene's germline CDR1 is SGHRS and CDR2 YFSETQ. The ends were cut back, 0 bases at V and 3 bases at J, with 12 bases in the middle. The CDR3: CASSLERYAEETQYF. Written as DNA, the CDR3 is TGCGCCAGCAGCTTGGAGCGTTACGCGGAAGAGACCCAGTACTTC.

Notes on this clonotype: Being one base from a much bigger clone, this may be a read error. V and J are TRBV2 and TRBJ2-7; perhaps TRBD1 as D (6 bases). CDR3 length: 14 residues. In germline, CDR1 is SNHLY, CDR2 FYNNEI. Trimming shortened V by 11 bases and J by 4 bases, and 21 bases separated the two germline ends. Here the CDR3 DNA reads TGTGCCGGCAAGGGGGATGAGGGTTATTACGAGCAGTACTTC. Residues: CAGKGDEGYYEQYF.

The rearrangement links TRBV18 to TRBJ1-1, with TRBD1 as a possible D gene (5 bases). Deletions cut 2 bases from V and 5 bases from J, with 6 bases between. Germline CDR1 is KGHSH and CDR2 is LQKENI. The CDR3 contains 12 residues. For the CDR3, the DNA is TGTGCCAGCTCACCAAAGGGGACTGAAGCTTTCTTT. Its translation is CASSPKGTEAFF.

This clonotype was observed many times. The genes are TRBV29-1 and TRBJ1-2; 7 nucleotides agree with TRBD1. This CDR3 is 13 amino acids long. The germline gives CDR1 SQVTM, CDR2 ANQGSEA. The ends lost 7 bases at V and 0 bases at J; junction bases unmatched: 5. The CDR3 DNA reads as TGCAGCGCAGGGGACAGAACTAACTATGGCTACACCTTC. Its translation: CSAGDRTNYGYTF.

This clonotype has ten or more counts. The chain combines TRBV6-2 or TRBV6-3 with TRBJ2-5, with a tentative D call TRBD1 (6 bases). CDR1 is MNHEY and CDR2 is SVGEGT in the germline V gene. With 1 base removed from V and 5 bases from J, the gap between germline ends came to 11 bases. The CDR3 extends over 14 amino acids. DNA for the CDR3: TGTGCCAGCAGTTACTTTCAGGGGATGGAGACCCAGTACTTC. It specifies CASSYFQGMETQYF.

This clonotype was seen repeatedly, ten times or more. The V call is TRBV12-3 or TRBV12-4, the J call TRBJ2-4; 10 nucleotides align to TRBD1. V was pared by 5 bases and J by 11 bases, with 6 bases of the junction left unmatched. The CDR3 runs to 13 residues. The CDR3: CASSTGTGDLQYF. In nucleotides, the CDR3 is TGTGCCAGCAGTACTGGGACAGGGGATCTTCAGTACTTC.

The chain combines TRBV13 with TRBJ1-6, with 7 bases identical to TRBD1. The CDR3 sequence is 17 residues long. V dropped 5 bases and J dropped 7; count of bases not matched to a gene: 14. Germline CDR1 is PRHDT and CDR2 is FYEKMQ (reference sequence). Here the CDR3 reads CASSLLPTGNLNSPLHF. CDR3 DNA: TGTGCCAGCAGCCTCCTTCCGACAGGGAATTTGAATTCACCCCTCCACTTT.

The gene calls are TRBV10-2 and TRBJ1-1; D is unresolved. There are 13 residues in the CDR3. Germline V gene sequence: CDR1 WSHSY, CDR2 SAAADI. V gave up 5 bases and J gave up 6 bases, with 13 bases separating them. The CDR3 region has the DNA TGCGCCAGCAGTAAGCGGAGGATCCCTGAAGCTTTCTTT. It codes for CASSKRRIPEAFF.

This clonotype was detected ten times or more. V and J are TRBV20-1 and TRBJ1-2; D is uncertain. This CDR3 is built from 16 residues. The germline V gene has CDR1 DFQATT and CDR2 SNEGSKA (reference sequence). V was clipped by 7 bases and J by 4 bases, with 25 bases between them. The CDR3, as DNA: TGCAGTGGCGAAAGAGAAGGGTGGCCTGAGGCCTATGGCTACACCTTC. It codes for CSGEREGWPEAYGYTF.

This clonotype was recorded a few times. This chain connects TRBV6-2 or TRBV6-3 to TRBJ1-6; D is ambiguous. The V end lost 2 bases, the J end lost 0 bases, and 8 bases lay between the germline ends. The germline V gene has CDR1 MNHEY and CDR2 SVGEGT. The CDR3 is 16 amino acids. CDR3 residues: CASSYMGSSYNSPLHF. As DNA, the CDR3 is TGTGCCAGCAGTTACATGGGGAGCTCCTATAATTCACCCCTCCACTTT.

This clonotype was seen many times. The chain couples TRBV7-8 to TRBJ2-5, with D perhaps being TRBD1 or TRBD2 (5 bases each). The CDR3 spans 14 residues. V lost 2 bases and J lost 6, with 13 bases in between. The germline CDR1 and CDR2 sequences are SGHVS and FQNEAQ. CDR3 in DNA: TGTGCCAGCAGCTTAAGTGAGGGGTCCAAGACCCAGTACTTC. Translated, it gives CASSLSEGSKTQYF. Supplemented by reference TRBV7-8 and TRBJ2-5, the full variable domain reads GAGVSQSPRYKVAKRGQDVALRCDPISGHVSLFWYQQALGQGPEFLTYFQNEAQLDKSGLPSDRFFAERPEGSVSTLKIQRTQQEDSAVYLCASSLSEGSKTQYFGPGTRLLVL.

The chain recombines TRBV10-3 with TRBJ2-2; 7 bases match TRBD1. Germline CDR1 and CDR2: ENHRY and SYGVKD. V gave up 4 bases and J gave up 7 bases; unmatched junction bases: 12. The CDR3 extends over 16 amino acids. DNA for the CDR3: TGTGCCATCAGTGCCAACAGGGACAGCCCTTACGGGGAGCTGTTTTTT. Amino acids: CAISANRDSPYGELFF.